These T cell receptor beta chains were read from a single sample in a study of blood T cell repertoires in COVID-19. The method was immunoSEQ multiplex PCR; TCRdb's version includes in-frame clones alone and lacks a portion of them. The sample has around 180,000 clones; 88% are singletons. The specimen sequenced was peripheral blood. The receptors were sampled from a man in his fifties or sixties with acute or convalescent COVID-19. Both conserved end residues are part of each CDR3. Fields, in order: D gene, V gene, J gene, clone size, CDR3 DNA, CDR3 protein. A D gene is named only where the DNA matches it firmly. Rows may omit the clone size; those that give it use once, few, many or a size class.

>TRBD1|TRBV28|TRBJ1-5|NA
TGTGCCAGCAGTCTGAGACAGGGAGGCAATCAGCCCCAGCATTTT
CASSLRQGGNQPQHF
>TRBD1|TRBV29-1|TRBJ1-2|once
TGCAGCGGGGGGACAGGGAGTGGCTACACCTTC
CSGGTGSGYTF
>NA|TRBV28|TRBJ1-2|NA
TGTGCCAGCAGTTTAGCCAGCTATGGCTACACCTTC
CASSLASYGYTF
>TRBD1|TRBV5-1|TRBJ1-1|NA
TGCGCCAGCAGTGGAGGACAGGGGGCGGGCACTGAAGCTTTCTTT
CASSGGQGAGTEAFF
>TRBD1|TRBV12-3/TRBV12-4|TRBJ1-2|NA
TGTGCCAGCACTACGACAGGGCTCGGCGGCTACACCTTC
CASTTTGLGGYTF
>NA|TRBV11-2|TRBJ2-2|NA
TGTGCCAGCAGCTTTACGGGACTCACCGGGGAGCTGTTTTTT
CASSFTGLTGELFF
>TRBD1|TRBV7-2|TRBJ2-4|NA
TGTGCCAGCAGCCCCAGGACAGGGCCAAACATTCAGTACTTC
CASSPRTGPNIQYF
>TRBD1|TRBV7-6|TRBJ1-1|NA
TGTGCCAGCAGCTTAGGAAGGACAGGGGGCAGGGTCACTGAAGCTTTCTTT
CASSLGRTGGRVTEAFF
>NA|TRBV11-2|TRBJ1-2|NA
TGTGCCAGCAGCTTAGTTGGGGGCCCCTATGGCTACACCTTC
CASSLVGGPYGYTF
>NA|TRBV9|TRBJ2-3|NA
TGTGCCGGGGGGGCAGGCTTCACAGATACGCAGTATTTT
CAGGAGFTDTQYF
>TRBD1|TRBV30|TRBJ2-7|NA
TGTGCCTGGAGTGTACGGGACAGAAACTCCATCGAGCAGTACTTC
CAWSVRDRNSIEQYF
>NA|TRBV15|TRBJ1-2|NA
TGTGCCACCAGCAGAGCTGTTAACTATGGCTACACCTTC
CATSRAVNYGYTF
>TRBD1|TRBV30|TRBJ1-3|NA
TGTGCCTGGAGTAGAGACAGGGGCTACTCTGGAAACACCATATATTTT
CAWSRDRGYSGNTIYF
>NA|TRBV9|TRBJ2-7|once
TGTGCCAGCAGCGTTAGCGGTCAGGGCCCCTACGAGCAGTACTTC
CASSVSGQGPYEQYF
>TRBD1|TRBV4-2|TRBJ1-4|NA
TGTGCCAGCAGCCGTCCCGGGACAGATGATGAAAAACTGTTTTTT
CASSRPGTDDEKLFF
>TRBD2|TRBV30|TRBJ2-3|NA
TGTGCCTGGAGTGTACGGGCCGGGGGGGCTGCAGATACGCAGTATTTT
CAWSVRAGGAADTQYF
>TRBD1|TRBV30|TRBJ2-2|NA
TGTGCCTTCTCCGGGACAGCGAAGACCGGGGAGCTGTTTTTT
CAFSGTAKTGELFF
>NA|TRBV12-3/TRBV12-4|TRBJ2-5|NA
TGTGCCAGCAGTCCCTGGACAGAAGAGACCCAGTACTTC
CASSPWTEETQYF
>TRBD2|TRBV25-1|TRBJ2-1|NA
TGTGCCAGCAGTGAAACTAGCGGGACCTCCTACAATGAGCAGTTCTTC
CASSETSGTSYNEQFF
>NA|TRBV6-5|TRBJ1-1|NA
TGTGCCAGCAGTATAAACCGGGAAACTGAAGCTTTCTTT
CASSINRETEAFF
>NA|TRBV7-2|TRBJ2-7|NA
TGTGCCAGCAGTCTCGATCCGGGACGGCTCGGGGGCGAGCAGTACTTC
CASSLDPGRLGGEQYF
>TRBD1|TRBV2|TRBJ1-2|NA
TGTGCCAGCACCCAACAGGGGACCTATGGCTACACCTTC
CASTQQGTYGYTF
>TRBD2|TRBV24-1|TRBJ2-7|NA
TGTGCCACCAGTGATGCCGGGACTAGCGGCTACGAGCAGTACTTC
CATSDAGTSGYEQYF
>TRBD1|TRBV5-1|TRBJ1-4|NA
TGCGCCAGCAGCTTGGACAGGGGAAAACTGTTTTTT
CASSLDRGKLFF